This TCR beta chain was recorded in a study of blood T cell repertoires in COVID-19. Study-level information: In each case, the material was cDNA or gDNA derived from T cells, B-cell-depleted T cells, or PBMCs.

This clone was detected a few times. The data were produced by immunoSEQ multiplex PCR, yet TCRdb's version contains in-frame clones alone and is incomplete. The table records about 90,000 clones, around four fifths of them present only once. The origin of this receptor is a woman in her 70s with active or convalescent COVID-19. Material: peripheral blood.

The CDR3 loop reads CASSAFGPGQAAGFNYGYTF. For the CDR3, the DNA is TGTGCCAGCAGTGCCTTTGGCCCGGGACAGGCCGCCGGGTTCAACTATGGCTACACCTTC. This sequence joins TRBV2 and TRBJ1-2; 8 bases map to TRBD1. J gave up 2 bases and V 4 bases, and 21 bases lay outside the gene matches. Per the germline V gene, CDR1 is SNHLY and CDR2 is FYNNEI. The CDR3 spans 20 residues.